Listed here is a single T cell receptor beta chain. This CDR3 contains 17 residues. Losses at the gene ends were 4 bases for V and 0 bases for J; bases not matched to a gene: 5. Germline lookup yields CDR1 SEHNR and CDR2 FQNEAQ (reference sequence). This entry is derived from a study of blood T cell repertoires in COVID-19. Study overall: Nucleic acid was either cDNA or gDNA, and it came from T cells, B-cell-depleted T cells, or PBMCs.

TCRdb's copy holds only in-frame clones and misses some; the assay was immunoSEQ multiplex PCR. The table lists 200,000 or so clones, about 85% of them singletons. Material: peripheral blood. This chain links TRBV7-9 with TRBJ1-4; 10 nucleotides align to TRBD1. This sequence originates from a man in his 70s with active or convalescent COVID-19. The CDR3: CASSSGQGRATNEKLFF. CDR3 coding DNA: TGTGCCAGCAGCTCGGGACAGGGGCGAGCAACTAATGAAAAACTGTTTTTT.